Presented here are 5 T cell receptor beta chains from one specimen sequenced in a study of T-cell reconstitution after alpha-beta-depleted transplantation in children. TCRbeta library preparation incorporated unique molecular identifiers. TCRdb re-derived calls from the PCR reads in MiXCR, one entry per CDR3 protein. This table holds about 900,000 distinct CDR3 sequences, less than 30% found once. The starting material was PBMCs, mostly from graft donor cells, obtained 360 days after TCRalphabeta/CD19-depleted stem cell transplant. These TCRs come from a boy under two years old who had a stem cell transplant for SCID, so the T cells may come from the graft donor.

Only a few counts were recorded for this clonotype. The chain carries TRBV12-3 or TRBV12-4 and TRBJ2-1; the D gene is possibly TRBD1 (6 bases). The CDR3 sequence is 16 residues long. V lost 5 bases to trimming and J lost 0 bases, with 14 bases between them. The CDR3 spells CASSPTGKNSYNEQFF. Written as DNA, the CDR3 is TGTGCCAGCAGTCCCACAGGGAAGAACTCCTACAATGAGCAGTTCTTC.

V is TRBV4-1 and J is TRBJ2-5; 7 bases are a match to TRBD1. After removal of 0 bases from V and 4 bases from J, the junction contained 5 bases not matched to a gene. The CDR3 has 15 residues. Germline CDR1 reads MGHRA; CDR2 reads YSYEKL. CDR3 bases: TGCGCCAGCAGCCAAGAAGAGGGGGCGAGAGAGACCCAGTACTTC. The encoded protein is CASSQEEGARETQYF.

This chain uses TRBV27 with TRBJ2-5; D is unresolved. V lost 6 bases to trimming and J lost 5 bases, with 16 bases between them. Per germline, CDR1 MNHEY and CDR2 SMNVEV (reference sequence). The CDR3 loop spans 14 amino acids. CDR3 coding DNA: TGTGCCAGCAGCGCCGGAGTCCCATGGGAGACCCAGTACTTC. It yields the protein CASSAGVPWETQYF.

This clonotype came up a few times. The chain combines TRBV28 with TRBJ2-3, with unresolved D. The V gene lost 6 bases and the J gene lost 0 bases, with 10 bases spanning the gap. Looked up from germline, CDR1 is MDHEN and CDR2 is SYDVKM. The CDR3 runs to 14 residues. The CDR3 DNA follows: TGTGCCAGCAGAAAGGGCGGTAGCACAGATACGCAGTATTTT. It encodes CASRKGGSTDTQYF. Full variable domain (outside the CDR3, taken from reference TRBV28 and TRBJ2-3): DVKVTQSSRYLVKRTGEKVFLECVQDMDHENMFWYRQDPGLGLRLIYFSYDVKMKEKGDIPEGYSVSREKKERFSLILESASTNQTSMYLCASRKGGSTDTQYFGPGTRLTVL.

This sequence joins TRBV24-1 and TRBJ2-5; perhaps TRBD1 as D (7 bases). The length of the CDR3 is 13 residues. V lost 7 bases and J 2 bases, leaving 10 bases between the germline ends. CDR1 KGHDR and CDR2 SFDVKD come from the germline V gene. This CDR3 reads CATRSGGQETQYF. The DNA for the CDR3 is TGTGCCACCAGGTCAGGGGGGCAAGAGACCCAGTACTTC.